The entry below gives a single T cell receptor beta chain sequence along with its context. The antigen it recognizes is unknown. One base away there is no much larger clone; base qualities are not given. The cohort was made up of 500 to 800 healthy bone marrow donors. Cohort members were all nominally healthy when sampled, although unrecorded immune exposures were likely present. The donor tested CMV seropositive and was one of the 289 seropositive cohort members. A peripheral blood sample was collected from each donor, and TCR beta sequencing was performed on peripheral blood mononuclear cells. Genomic DNA extraction from the blood cell samples was performed with the Qiagen DNeasy Blood Extraction Kit. The data stem from a study of cytomegalovirus exposure and HLA in healthy donors (dated by TCRdb to about 2017). Study-wide context: An earlier analysis of more than 550 of the donors reported about 300 Gb of sequence data and 90 million to 120 million unique TCR beta sequences obtained from some 200 million T cells. A later genetic analysis used genome-wide SNP genotypes for about three fifths of the roughly 700 donors, treating that subset as a discovery cohort. The later analysis used no new phenotypic data to find candidate immune exposures, relying instead on TCR beta sequences and their occurrence across donors. An early release covering some 640 HLA-typed donors comprised roughly 300 gigabases of sequencing data and around 85 million unique TCR sequences. The study profiled the T cell repertoires of hundreds of subjects by immunosequencing and related them to cytomegalovirus serostatus. Among 398 genotyped donors of the cohort, an average of around 240,000 unique TCR beta nucleotide sequences were sequenced per donor, around 20% of them non-productive. High-throughput TCR immunosequencing, statistical association of individual TCRs with disease status, and machine learning were combined to predict cytomegalovirus infection status. The genetic ancestry cluster associated with self-reported Caucasian donors included over 65% of the 398 genotyped donors. Because of strong linkage in the cohort, 4 to 6 DR-DQ haplotypes were treated as single units for association and clustering. HLA typing included class I and class II loci at four-digit resolution. All discovery cohort repertoires had been generated using a single sequencing platform. The study aimed to test whether cataloging public T cell receptors could reveal signatures of past pathogen exposure. Along with the approximately 670-subject first cohort, a separate validation cohort of approximately 110 different subjects was used. In a later analysis, previously published TCR beta repertoires from 666 donors were re-analyzed and high-resolution HLA genotyping was added so that TCR occurrence patterns could be studied. To decide whether each TCR beta V gene segment behaved as functional or pseudogenic, an earlier analysis of some 580 of the donors relied on high-throughput TCR beta sequencing. Donor age, sex, ethnicity and CMV serostatus were compiled together with the repertoire data. The number of donors typed differed by locus, with about 629-630 for A, B, C, DRB1 and DQB1, 522 for DQA1, nearly 610 for DPA1, and over 400 for DPB1.

Library prep was done by the immunoSEQ multiplex PCR assay. The multiplex PCR relied on a mix of 60 forward primers for TCR Vbeta segments and 13 reverse primers for TCR Jbeta segments. The CDR3 region of rearranged TCR beta genes was amplified from genomic DNA with a multiplex PCR assay. On the Illumina HiSeq System, the amplified TCR beta libraries were sequenced as 87-base-pair reads. The authors' analysis ran thus. A later analysis tallied 75 million to 95 million unique TCR beta chains across the 700 or so repertoires, and some 10 million of those chains were shared by two or more donors. To remove PCR and sequencing errors, raw reads were error-corrected and collapsed into unique sequences using a nearest-neighbor algorithm that merged closely related sequences. Alignment of CDR3 sequences to IMGT reference sequences was used to assign V, D and J gene segments. Each retained sequence needed at least a six-nucleotide match to both a V gene segment and a J gene segment. A rearrangement was called productive if the CDR3 had no stop codons and remained in frame with V and J, and every other rearrangement was called non-productive. CDR3 was defined according to IMGT convention as the region running from the second conserved V-encoded cysteine to the conserved J-encoded phenylalanine. Sequences without an unambiguous match to a single V gene segment were excluded from the earlier analysis of a few hundred of the donors. In an earlier analysis of some 590 of the donors, V segments were called functional above 56.7% productive rearrangements and were called segregating when the between-donor standard deviation exceeded 5%. A statistical classification framework was built for diagnosing cytomegalovirus status from the catalog of TCR beta chain sequences. A later analysis assigned V and J genes by comparing TCR nucleotide sequences with IMGT/GENE-DB human TR gene sequences. In a later analysis, CDR3 sequences and most-parsimonious VDJ recombination scenarios were assigned using the TCRdist pipeline. In a later analysis, each TCR beta chain was defined by its CDR3 amino acid sequence together with its V-gene family, and reads lacking a unique V-gene family were excluded. As a way to deal with suspected cross-contamination and a sequencing artifact, a later analysis dropped roughly 600 nucleotide sequences that were highly shared and had low generation probability. For each public chain, a later analysis derived a clonal expansion index from normalized ranks of inferred template counts within each repertoire. In a later analysis, generation probabilities were computed with a VDJ recombination model fitted to out-of-frame rearrangements, and the resulting probabilities were checked against IGoR. In a later analysis, TCR-TCR, TCR-HLA and TCR-CMV co-occurrence was scored with hypergeometric tests, and a repertoire-size bias correction was applied to TCR pairs. In a later analysis, false discovery rates were estimated by permuting HLA or CMV assignments 20 times. In a later analysis, co-occurring TCRs were grouped using DBSCAN, and TCRdist sequence similarity was added for clustering within HLA-allele-positive subsets. For co-occurrence clustering, repertoires with fewer than 30,000 or more than 120,000 public chains were excluded, along with about five repertoires with anomalous nucleotide sharing. Imported from immuneACCESS, the table was reduced by TCRdb to in-frame sequences with V and J called. These copies leave out some clones; in studies compared against another copy, an unresolved V gene accounts for under half, and the cause of the remainder is not known. Clone size and V and J calls were adopted from that table, with D and trimming inferred from the DNA. This sample gives 130,000 to 150,000 clones in total; 60% to 85% of them show up just once. The top ten clones comprise under 3% of the sample.

The germline V gene provides CDR1 SGHRS and CDR2 YFSETQ. Including the terminal cysteine and phenylalanine, the CDR3 comprises 18 residues. Only the CDR3 region is kept as DNA, spanning 54 bases read in frame from base 1. V has 2 bases trimmed and J has 7 bases trimmed; junction bases matching no gene number 17. Findings and caveats that apply to the study as a whole: Strong co-occurrence of HLA alleles, especially DR and DQ, made assigning TCR associations to individual alleles difficult. A group of highly shared sequence variants was considered likely to be a technical artifact of the sequencing pipeline. According to the authors, the approach could potentially be generalized to other disease states and immunological phenotypes. In an earlier analysis of more than 500 of the donors, most TCR beta V segments appeared in productive rearrangements about 87% or about 30% of the time, broadly matching IMGT annotations. HLA typing was unavailable for some donors at each locus, so association tests used only the typed subset. In a later analysis, the rate of TCR association differed among HLA loci, with DRB1 alleles having the most associated TCRs and HLA-C alleles having the fewest. Specific HLA alleles were associated with 15,000 to 20,000 TCR beta sequences at a false discovery rate of 0.05 in a later analysis. The presence/absence analyses assumed that sequencing depth was roughly uniform across donors, and that assumption may not be true. Several of the top co-occurrence clusters appeared to be linked to parvovirus B19, influenza, CMV and Epstein-Barr virus, according to a later analysis. Only TCR beta chains were sequenced in this cohort, and the absence of alpha or paired-chain data limited detectable features. In a later analysis, most CMV-associated TCR beta chains were found to appear HLA-restricted, with HLA associations seemingly driven largely by CMV exposure. A further reported finding was that TCR beta sequences accurately predicted the HLA-A and HLA-B alleles for most subjects in the first cohort. Compared with equally common non-associated chains, HLA-associated TCR beta chains in a later analysis were more clonally expanded and had lower generation probabilities. Linkage disequilibrium might explain the correlated functional status among segregating V segments, but an unknown experimental factor could not be excluded. In both the original and validation cohorts, the classifier was reported to diagnose cytomegalovirus status with high specificity and sensitivity. Three of the identified cytomegalovirus-associated TCR beta chains were confirmed in vitro to be specific for cytomegalovirus antigens. Seventeen rarely observed V segments, including chromosome 9 orphons, were excluded from the earlier analysis of about 500 of the donors because counts were too low. In a later genetic analysis, a missense DCLRE1C variant was associated with V-gene and J-gene trimming of TCR beta chains, and the association was replicated in an independent cohort. According to a later genetic analysis, donors in an Asian-associated ancestry cluster had fewer N-insertions in productive TCRs than the approximately 650-donor mean. Across donors, most TCR sequences were observed very rarely, whereas some public TCRs were present in many individuals. The study listed approximately 150 TCR beta chains as associated with cytomegalovirus. Some IMGT-functional V segments, including TRBV6-2 and TRBV6-3, could not be told apart with the 87-base-pair reads, so those segments were excluded. Immune exposure information for the cohort was limited to CMV serostatus.

Material for sequencing was PBMCs. The V and J segments used are TRBV5-1 and TRBJ2-7; TRBD2 aligns with 11 central bases. The receptor comes from a man aged 35 to 55 in good health and CMV-seropositive. The CDR3 region reads CASSFWGLAENIKREQYF. The nucleotide sequence reads TGCGCCAGCAGCTTCTGGGGACTAGCGGAGAACATCAAAAGGGAGCAGTACTTC.